The present T cell receptor (beta chain) was sequenced within a study of T cell repertoires in cytomegalovirus infection. TCRdb re-called the reads with MiXCR, one entry per CDR3 protein. The profile shows approximately 700,000 distinct CDR3 sequences, 35% of them singletons. Trimming removed 3 bases from V and 3 bases from J, with 15 bases in between. The germline gives CDR1 SQVTM, CDR2 ANQGSEA. The CDR3 covers 15 residues. V gene TRBV29-1 combines with J gene TRBJ2-1, with a weak D call TRBD2 (6 bases). Sequencing was carried out using PBMCs. This TCR was sampled from a human donor in good health (CMV status not recorded). Some clones in this sample may be carry-over from other donors' samples. In nucleotides, the CDR3 is TGCAGCGTTGATGCGGGGCGGGGAAACTACAATGAGCAGTTCTTC. Its protein product is CSVDAGRGNYNEQFF.